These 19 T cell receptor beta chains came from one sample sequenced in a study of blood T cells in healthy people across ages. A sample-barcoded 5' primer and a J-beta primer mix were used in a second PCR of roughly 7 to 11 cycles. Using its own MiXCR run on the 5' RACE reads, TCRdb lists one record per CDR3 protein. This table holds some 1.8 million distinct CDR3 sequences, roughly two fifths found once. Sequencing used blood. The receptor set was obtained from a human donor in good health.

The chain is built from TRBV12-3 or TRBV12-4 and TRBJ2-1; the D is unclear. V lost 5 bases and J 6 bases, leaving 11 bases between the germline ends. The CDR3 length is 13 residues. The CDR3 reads CASSPSTFNEQFF. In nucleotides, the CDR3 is TGTGCCAGCAGTCCTTCTACGTTCAATGAGCAGTTCTTC.

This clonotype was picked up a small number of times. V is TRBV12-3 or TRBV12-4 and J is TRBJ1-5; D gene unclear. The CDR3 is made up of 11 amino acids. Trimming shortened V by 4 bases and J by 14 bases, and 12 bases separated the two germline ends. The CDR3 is CASSSASMKHF. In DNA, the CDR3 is TGTGCCAGCAGTTCGGCCTCTATGAAGCATTTT.

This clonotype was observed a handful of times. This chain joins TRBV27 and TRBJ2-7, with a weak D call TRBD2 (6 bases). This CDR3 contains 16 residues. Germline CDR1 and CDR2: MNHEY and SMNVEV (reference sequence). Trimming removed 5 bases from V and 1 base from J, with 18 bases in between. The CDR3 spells CASSPFGAGPSYEQYF. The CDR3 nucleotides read TGTGCCAGCAGTCCTTTTGGGGCGGGGCCTTCCTACGAGCAGTACTTC.

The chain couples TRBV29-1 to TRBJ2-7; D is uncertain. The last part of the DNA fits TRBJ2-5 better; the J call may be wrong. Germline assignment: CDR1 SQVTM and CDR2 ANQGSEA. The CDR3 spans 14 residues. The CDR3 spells CSVEGEDRGETQYF. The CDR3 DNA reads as TGCAGCGTTGAGGGCGAGGATCGTGGAGAGACCCAGTACTTC.

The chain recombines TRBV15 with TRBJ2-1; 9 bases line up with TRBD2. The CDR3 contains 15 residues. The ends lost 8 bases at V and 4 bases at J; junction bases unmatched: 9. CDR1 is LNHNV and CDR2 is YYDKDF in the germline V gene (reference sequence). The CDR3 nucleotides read TGTGCCACCCGGCTAGGCGGGGGGGAGTACAATGAGCAGTTCTTC. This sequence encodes CATRLGGGEYNEQFF.

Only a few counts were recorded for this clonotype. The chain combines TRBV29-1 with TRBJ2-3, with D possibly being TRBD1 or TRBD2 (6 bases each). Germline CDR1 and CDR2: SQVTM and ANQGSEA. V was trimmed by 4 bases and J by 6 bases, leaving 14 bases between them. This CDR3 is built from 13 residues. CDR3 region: CSVGGTLLDTQYF. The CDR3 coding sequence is TGCAGCGTTGGCGGGACACTTCTTGATACGCAGTATTTT.

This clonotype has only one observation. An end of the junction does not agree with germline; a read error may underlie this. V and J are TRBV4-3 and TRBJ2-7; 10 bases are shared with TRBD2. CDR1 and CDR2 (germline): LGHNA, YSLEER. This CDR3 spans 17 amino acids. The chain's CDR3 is CAGSQAAALAGAYEQYF. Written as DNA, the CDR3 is TGCGCCGGCAGCCAAGCGGCAGCCCTAGCGGGGGCTTACGAGCAGTACTTC.

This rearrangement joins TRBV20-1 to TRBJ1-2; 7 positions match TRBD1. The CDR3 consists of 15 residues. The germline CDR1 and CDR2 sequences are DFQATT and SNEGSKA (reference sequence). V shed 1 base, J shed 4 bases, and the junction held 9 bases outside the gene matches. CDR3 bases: TGCAGTGCTAGAGGGACAAAGGGGGCGAGCTATGGCTACACCTTC. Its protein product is CSARGTKGASYGYTF.

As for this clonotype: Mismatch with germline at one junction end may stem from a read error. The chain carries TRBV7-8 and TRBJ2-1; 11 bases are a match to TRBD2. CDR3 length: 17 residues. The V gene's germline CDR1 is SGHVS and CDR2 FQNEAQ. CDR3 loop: CASSFQSSGGLYIEQFF. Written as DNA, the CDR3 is TGTGCCAGCAGCTTCCAATCTAGCGGGGGGCTCTACATTGAGCAGTTCTTC.

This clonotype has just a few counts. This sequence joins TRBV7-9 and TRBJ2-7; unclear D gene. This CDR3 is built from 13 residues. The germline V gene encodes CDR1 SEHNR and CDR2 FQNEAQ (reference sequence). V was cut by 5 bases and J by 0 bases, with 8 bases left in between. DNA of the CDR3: TGTGCCAGCAGCCGAGTTCTCTCCTACGAGCAGTACTTC. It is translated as CASSRVLSYEQYF.

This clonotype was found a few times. The chain's CDR3 is CASSADRDVETQYF. DNA of the CDR3: TGTGCCAGCAGCGCCGACAGGGATGTTGAGACCCAGTACTTC. The rearrangement uses TRBV7-8 and TRBJ2-5, with TRBD1 matching over 7 bases. The V and J ends lost 5 bases and 5 bases, in that order; junction bases with no gene match: 8. CDR1 is SGHVS and CDR2 is FQNEAQ in the germline V gene. The CDR3 covers 14 residues. Together with reference TRBV7-8 and TRBJ2-5, the CDR3 gives the full variable domain: GAGVSQSPRYKVAKRGQDVALRCDPISGHVSLFWYQQALGQGPEFLTYFQNEAQLDKSGLPSDRFFAERPEGSVSTLKIQRTQQEDSAVYLCASSADRDVETQYFGPGTRLLVL.

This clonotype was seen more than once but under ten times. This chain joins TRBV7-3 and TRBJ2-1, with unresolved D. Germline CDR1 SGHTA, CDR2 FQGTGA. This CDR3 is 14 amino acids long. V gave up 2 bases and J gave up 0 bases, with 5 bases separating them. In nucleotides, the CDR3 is TGTGCCAGCAGCTTAGATATCTCCTACAATGAGCAGTTCTTC. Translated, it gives CASSLDISYNEQFF. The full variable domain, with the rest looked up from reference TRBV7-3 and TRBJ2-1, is GAGVSQTPSNKVTEKGKYVELRCDPISGHTALYWYRQSLGQGPEFLIYFQGTGAADDSGLPNDRFFAVRPEGSVSTLKIQRTERGDSAVYLCASSLDISYNEQFFGPGTRLTVL.

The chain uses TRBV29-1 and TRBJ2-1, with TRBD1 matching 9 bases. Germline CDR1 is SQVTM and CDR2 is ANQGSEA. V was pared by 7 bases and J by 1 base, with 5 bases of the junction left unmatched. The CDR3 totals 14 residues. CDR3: CSAGTGKSYNEQFF. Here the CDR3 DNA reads TGCAGCGCTGGGACAGGGAAGTCCTACAATGAGCAGTTCTTC.

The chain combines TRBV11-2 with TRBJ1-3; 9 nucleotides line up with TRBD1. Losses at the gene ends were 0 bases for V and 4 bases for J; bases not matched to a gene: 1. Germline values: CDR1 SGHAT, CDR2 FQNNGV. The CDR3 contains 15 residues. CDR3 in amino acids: CASSLDGQGGNTIYF. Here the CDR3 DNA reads TGTGCCAGCAGCTTAGACGGACAGGGGGGAAACACCATATATTTT. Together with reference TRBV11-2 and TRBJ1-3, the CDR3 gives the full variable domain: EAGVAQSPRYKIIEKRQSVAFWCNPISGHATLYWYQQILGQGPKLLIQFQNNGVVDDSQLPKDRFSAERLKGVDSTLKIQPAKLEDSAVYLCASSLDGQGGNTIYFGEGSWLTVV.

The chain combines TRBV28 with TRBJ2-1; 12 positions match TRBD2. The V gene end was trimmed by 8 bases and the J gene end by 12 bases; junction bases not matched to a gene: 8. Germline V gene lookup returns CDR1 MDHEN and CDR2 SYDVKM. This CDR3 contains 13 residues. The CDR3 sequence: CASVLAGGLGQFF. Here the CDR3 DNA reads TGTGCCAGCGTTCTAGCGGGGGGGCTGGGGCAGTTCTTC.

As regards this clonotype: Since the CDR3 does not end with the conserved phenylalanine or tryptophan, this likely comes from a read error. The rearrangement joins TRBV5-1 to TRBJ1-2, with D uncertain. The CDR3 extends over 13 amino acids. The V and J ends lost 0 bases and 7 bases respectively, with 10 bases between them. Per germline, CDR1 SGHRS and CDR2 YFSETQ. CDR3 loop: CASSLEERFGYTC. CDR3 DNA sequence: TGCGCCAGCAGCTTGGAGGAAAGGTTTGGCTACACCTGC.

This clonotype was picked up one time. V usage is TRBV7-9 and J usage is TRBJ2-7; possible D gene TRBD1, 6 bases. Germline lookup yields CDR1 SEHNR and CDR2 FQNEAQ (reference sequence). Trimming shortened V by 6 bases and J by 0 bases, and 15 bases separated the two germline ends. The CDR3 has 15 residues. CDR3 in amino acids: CASRPVSDSSYEQYF. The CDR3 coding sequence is TGTGCCAGCAGGCCCGTGTCGGACAGCTCCTACGAGCAGTACTTC.

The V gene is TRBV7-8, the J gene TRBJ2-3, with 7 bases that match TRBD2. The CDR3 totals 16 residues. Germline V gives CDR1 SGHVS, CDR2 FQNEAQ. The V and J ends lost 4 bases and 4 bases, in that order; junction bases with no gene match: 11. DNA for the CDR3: TGTGCCAGCAGCTGGAGACTAGCTGGGCTTTCAGATACGCAGTATTTT. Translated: CASSWRLAGLSDTQYF. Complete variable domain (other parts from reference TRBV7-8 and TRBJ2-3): GAGVSQSPRYKVAKRGQDVALRCDPISGHVSLFWYQQALGQGPEFLTYFQNEAQLDKSGLPSDRFFAERPEGSVSTLKIQRTQQEDSAVYLCASSWRLAGLSDTQYFGPGTRLTVL.

CDR3 DNA sequence: TGCAGTGCTAGAGACGATGAGCGGGGGAGGATAAATGAGCAGTTCTTC. It specifies CSARDDERGRINEQFF. This chain joins TRBV20-1 and TRBJ2-1, with TRBD2 matching 8 bases. The CDR3 contains 16 residues. Trimming cost V 0 bases and J 7 bases; bases outside gene matches: 11. Germline V gives CDR1 DFQATT, CDR2 SNEGSKA (reference sequence).